This T cell receptor beta chain was recovered during a study of Ad26.COV2.S vaccination and SARS-CoV-2 variants. Study as a whole: A participant enrolled in the COV1001 Ad26.COV2.S trial arm provided the sample.

The repertoire was sequenced with immunoSEQ multiplex PCR; TCRdb's copy has only in-frame clones and lacks some. This sample has about 390,000 clones; approximately 90% occur once, and the top ten carry about 3.6%. From germline, CDR1 is MNHEY and CDR2 SVGAGI. V was cut by 7 bases and J by 5 bases, with 15 bases left in between. The CDR3 covers 15 residues. This sample's treatment: 19 received Ad26.COV2.S at low or high dose, single or two shots; 5 received placebo; per-sample allocation not given. Sampling occurred on day 63 after the first vaccine or placebo injection. This person who donated was an adult of 18-55 years in Boston.

The chain carries TRBV6-5 and TRBJ1-6; the D is unclear. The source of this sequence is a person between 18 and 65 years old who received the Ad26.COV2.S COVID-19 vaccine or a placebo. The sequencing here drew on peripheral blood, taken in a trial of Ad26.COV2.S vaccine versus placebo. The CDR3 nucleotides are TGTGCCAGCACAAGGTCCGGCGGAGATAATTCACCCCTCCACTTT. Its translation: CASTRSGGDNSPLHF.